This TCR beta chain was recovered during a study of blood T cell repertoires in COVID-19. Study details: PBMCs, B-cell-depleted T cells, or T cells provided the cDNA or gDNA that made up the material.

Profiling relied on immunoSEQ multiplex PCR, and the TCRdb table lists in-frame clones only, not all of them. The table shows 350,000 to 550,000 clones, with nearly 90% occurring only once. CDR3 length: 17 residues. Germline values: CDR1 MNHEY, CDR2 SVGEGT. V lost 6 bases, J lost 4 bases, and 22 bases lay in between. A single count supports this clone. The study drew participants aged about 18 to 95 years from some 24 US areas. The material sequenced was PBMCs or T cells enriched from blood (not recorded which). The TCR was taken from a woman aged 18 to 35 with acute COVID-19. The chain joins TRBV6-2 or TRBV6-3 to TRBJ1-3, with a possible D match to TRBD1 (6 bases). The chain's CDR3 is CASSSRTYRVSGNTIYF. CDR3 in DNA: TGTGCCAGCAGCTCCCGAACTTACAGGGTGTCGGGAAACACCATATATTTT.